A selection of T cell receptor beta chains follows, all from one sample in a study of beta chain features in type 1 diabetes. Data came from immunoSEQ multiplex PCR; TCRdb stores just in-frame clones and leaves some out. The table shows 300,000 to 350,000 clones, with approximately 15% occurring only once. The sequenced material came from naive CD4+ T cells from blood. The receptors come from a woman aged 18 to 35 with type 1 diabetes. The CDR3 runs from the conserved cysteine through the conserved F or W. The order of the fields is J gene, V gene, clone size, D gene, CDR3 DNA, CDR3 protein. A D gene is named only where the DNA matches it firmly. Not every row has a clone size; where given, it reads once, few, many or a size class.

J: TRBJ2-1; V: TRBV11-3; size: NA; D: TRBD2; DNA: TGTGCCAGCAGCTTAGATCAAGCGGGGATCAATGAGCAGTTCTTC; CDR3: CASSLDQAGINEQFF
J: TRBJ1-5; V: TRBV18; size: NA; D: NA; DNA: TGTGCCAGCTCACCTGGGACTAGTCAGCCCCAGCATTTT; CDR3: CASSPGTSQPQHF
J: TRBJ2-4; V: TRBV30; size: NA; D: NA; DNA: TGTGCCTGGAGTACTACTAGGAACCTACAAATAGCCAAAAACATTCAGTACTTC; CDR3: CAWSTTRNLQIAKNIQYF
J: TRBJ2-7; V: TRBV28; size: few; D: TRBD2; DNA: TGTGCCAGCAGGGCTAGCGGGAGGCTCGAGCAGTACTTC; CDR3: CASRASGRLEQYF
J: TRBJ2-1; V: TRBV9; size: few; D: NA; DNA: TGTGCCAGCAGCCCCCCCGGTCAACCGGGAGCTGGTGAGCAGTTCTTC; CDR3: CASSPPGQPGAGEQFF
J: TRBJ2-1; V: TRBV18; size: few; D: TRBD1; DNA: TGTGCCAGCTCACCAACGACAGGGGGCGCCCCCAATGAGCAGTTCTTC; CDR3: CASSPTTGGAPNEQFF
J: TRBJ1-2; V: TRBV15; size: few; D: NA; DNA: TGTGCCACCCGGCCTCGGGGGGCGCTCTATGGCTACACCTTC; CDR3: CATRPRGALYGYTF
J: TRBJ1-5; V: TRBV19; size: NA; D: NA; DNA: TGTGCCAGTAGTATTGTGGGGGGTGATCAGCCCCAGCATTTT; CDR3: CASSIVGGDQPQHF
J: TRBJ2-2; V: TRBV30; size: NA; D: NA; DNA: TGTGCCTGGAGTCAGAGACTGTTCGGGGAGCTGTTTTTT; CDR3: CAWSQRLFGELFF
J: TRBJ1-5; V: TRBV18; size: few; D: NA; DNA: TGTGCCAGCTCACCCCTCAGGGAAAGCAATCAGCCCCAGCATTTT; CDR3: CASSPLRESNQPQHF
J: TRBJ1-1; V: TRBV25-1; size: NA; D: NA; DNA: TGTGCCAGCAGTGAATACCCGGGGAAAGCTTTCTTT; CDR3: CASSEYPGKAFF
J: TRBJ1-1; V: TRBV18; size: NA; D: TRBD1; DNA: TGTGCCAGCTCACCGTCCGGGACAGGGGAGAACACTGAAGCTTTCTTT; CDR3: CASSPSGTGENTEAFF
J: TRBJ1-2; V: TRBV19; size: few; D: NA; DNA: TGTGCCAGTAGTATTCAGGGTTTTGGCTACACCTTC; CDR3: CASSIQGFGYTF
J: TRBJ2-5; V: TRBV30; size: few; D: TRBD2; DNA: TGTGCCTGGAGCCCCCGAGCGGGAGGGCCGGAGACCCAGTACTTC; CDR3: CAWSPRAGGPETQYF
J: TRBJ1-4; V: TRBV2; size: few; D: NA; DNA: TGTGCCAGCAGAGGGGAGGGTGAAAAACTGTTTTTT; CDR3: CASRGEGEKLFF
J: TRBJ2-5; V: TRBV6-5; size: few; D: TRBD1; DNA: TGTGCCAGCAGTAACCGGGACAGGGGGCGGAAGACCCAGTACTTC; CDR3: CASSNRDRGRKTQYF
J: TRBJ2-6; V: TRBV15; size: many; D: NA; DNA: TGTGCCACCAGCAGAGCCAACAACGTCCTGACTTTC; CDR3: CATSRANNVLTF
J: TRBJ2-1; V: TRBV4-1; size: NA; D: NA; DNA: TGCGCCAGCAGCCAAGATCCTCGGGGGACCCTCAATGAGCAGTTCTTC; CDR3: CASSQDPRGTLNEQFF
J: TRBJ2-3; V: TRBV11-2; size: NA; D: TRBD2; DNA: TGTGCCAGCAGCTTAGGAACACTAGCGTACCTGCCCACAGATACGCAGTATTTT; CDR3: CASSLGTLAYLPTDTQYF
J: TRBJ2-3; V: TRBV9; size: few; D: NA; DNA: TGTGCCAGCAGCGTATTAGCGGCCTCAGCTGATACGCAGTATTTT; CDR3: CASSVLAASADTQYF
J: TRBJ2-1; V: TRBV5-1; size: NA; D: NA; DNA: TGCGCCAGCAGCTTGCCTAGTTACGAGCAGTTCTTC; CDR3: CASSLPSYEQFF
J: TRBJ2-3; V: TRBV9; size: NA; D: NA; DNA: TGTGCCAGCAGCGCGCGAAACACAGATACGCAGTATTTT; CDR3: CASSARNTDTQYF
J: TRBJ2-1; V: TRBV29-1; size: few; D: TRBD2; DNA: TGCAGCGTTGAGCCCCTAGCGGGATACAATGAGCAGTTCTTC; CDR3: CSVEPLAGYNEQFF
J: TRBJ2-1; V: TRBV11-2; size: NA; D: TRBD2; DNA: TGTGCCAGCAGCTCTAGACTAGCGGGAGCCTGGAATGAGCAGTTCTTC; CDR3: CASSSRLAGAWNEQFF